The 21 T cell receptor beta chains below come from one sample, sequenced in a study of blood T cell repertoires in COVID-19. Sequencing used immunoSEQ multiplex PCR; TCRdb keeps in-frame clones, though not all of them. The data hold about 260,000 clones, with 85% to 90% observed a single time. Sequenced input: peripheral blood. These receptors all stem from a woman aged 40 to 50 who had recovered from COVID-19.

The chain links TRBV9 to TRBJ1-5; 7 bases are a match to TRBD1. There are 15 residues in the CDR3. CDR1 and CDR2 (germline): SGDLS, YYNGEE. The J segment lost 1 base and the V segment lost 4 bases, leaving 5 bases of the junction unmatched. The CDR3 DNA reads TGTGCCAGCAGCCAAGCAGGGGGGAGCAATCAGCCCCAGCATTTT. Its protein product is CASSQAGGSNQPQHF.

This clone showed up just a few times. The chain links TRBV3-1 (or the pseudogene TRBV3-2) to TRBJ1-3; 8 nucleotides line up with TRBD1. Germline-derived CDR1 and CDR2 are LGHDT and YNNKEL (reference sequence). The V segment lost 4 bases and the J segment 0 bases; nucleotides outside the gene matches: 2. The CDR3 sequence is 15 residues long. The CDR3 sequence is CASSPGGLSGNTIYF. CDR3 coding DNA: TGTGCCAGCAGCCCAGGGGGCCTCTCTGGAAACACCATATATTTT.

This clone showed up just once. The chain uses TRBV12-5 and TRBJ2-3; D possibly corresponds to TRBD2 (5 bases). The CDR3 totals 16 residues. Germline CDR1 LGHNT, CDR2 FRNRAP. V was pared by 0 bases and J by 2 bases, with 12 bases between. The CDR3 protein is CASGLVRLAHTDTQYF. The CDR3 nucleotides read TGTGCTAGTGGTTTGGTACGGCTAGCTCACACAGATACGCAGTATTTT.

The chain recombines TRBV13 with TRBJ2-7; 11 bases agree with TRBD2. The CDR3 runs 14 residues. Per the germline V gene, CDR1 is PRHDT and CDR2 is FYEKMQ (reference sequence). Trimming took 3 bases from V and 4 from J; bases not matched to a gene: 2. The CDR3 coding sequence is TGTGCCAGCAGCTTCGGGACTAGCGGTTACGAGCAGTACTTC. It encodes CASSFGTSGYEQYF.

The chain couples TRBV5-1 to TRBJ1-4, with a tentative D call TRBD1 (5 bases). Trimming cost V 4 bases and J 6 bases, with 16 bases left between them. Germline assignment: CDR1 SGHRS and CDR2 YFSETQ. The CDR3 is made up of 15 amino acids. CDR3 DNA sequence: TGCGCCAGCAGCCCCAAAGGGGTCCTCGATGAAAAACTGTTTTTT. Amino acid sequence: CASSPKGVLDEKLFF.

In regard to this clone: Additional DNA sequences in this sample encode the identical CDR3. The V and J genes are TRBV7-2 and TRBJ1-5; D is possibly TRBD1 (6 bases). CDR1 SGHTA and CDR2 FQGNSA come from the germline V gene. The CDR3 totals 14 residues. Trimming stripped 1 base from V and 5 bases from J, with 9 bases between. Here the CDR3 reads CASSLGGTYQPQHF. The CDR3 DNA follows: TGTGCCAGCAGCTTAGGAGGGACATATCAGCCCCAGCATTTT.

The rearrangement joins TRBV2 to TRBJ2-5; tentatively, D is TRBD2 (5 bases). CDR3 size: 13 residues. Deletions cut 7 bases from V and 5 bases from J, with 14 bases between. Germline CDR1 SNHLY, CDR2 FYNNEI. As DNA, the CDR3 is TGTGCCAGCAAGGGAGCGGTCTACGAGACCCAGTACTTC. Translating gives CASKGAVYETQYF.

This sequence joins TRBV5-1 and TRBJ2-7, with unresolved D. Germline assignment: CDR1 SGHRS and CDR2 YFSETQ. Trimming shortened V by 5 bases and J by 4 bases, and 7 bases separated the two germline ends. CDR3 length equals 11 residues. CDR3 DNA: TGCGCCAGCAGTTTTCAATACGAGCAGTACTTC. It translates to CASSFQYEQYF.

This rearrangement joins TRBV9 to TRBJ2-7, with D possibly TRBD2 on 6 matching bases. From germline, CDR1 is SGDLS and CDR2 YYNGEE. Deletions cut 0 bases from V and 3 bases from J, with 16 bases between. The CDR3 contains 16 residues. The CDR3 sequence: CASSVVPWTKGYEQYF. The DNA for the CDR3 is TGTGCCAGCAGCGTAGTACCCTGGACTAAGGGCTACGAGCAGTACTTC.

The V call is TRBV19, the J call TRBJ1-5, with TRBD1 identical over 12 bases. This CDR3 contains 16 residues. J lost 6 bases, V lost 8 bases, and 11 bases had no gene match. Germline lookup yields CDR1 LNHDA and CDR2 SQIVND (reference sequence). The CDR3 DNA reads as TGTGCCAGTGGGCCCGGGACAGGGGGCGGGGGTCAGCCCCAGCATTTT. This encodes CASGPGTGGGGQPQHF.

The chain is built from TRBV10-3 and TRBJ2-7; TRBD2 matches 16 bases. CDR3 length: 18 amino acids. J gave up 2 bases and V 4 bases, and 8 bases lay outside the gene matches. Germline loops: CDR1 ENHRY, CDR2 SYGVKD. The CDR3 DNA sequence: TGTGCCATCAGTGTTTCCGGGACTAGCGGGGGGGCCGCCTACGAGCAGTACTTC. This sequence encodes CAISVSGTSGGAAYEQYF.

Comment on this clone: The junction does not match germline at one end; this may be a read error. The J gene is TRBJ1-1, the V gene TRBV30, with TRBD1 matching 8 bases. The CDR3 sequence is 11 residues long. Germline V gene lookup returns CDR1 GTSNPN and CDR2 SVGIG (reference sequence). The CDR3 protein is CAWRQGAVAFF. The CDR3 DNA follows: TGTGCTTGGAGGCAGGGGGCGGTAGCTTTCTTT.

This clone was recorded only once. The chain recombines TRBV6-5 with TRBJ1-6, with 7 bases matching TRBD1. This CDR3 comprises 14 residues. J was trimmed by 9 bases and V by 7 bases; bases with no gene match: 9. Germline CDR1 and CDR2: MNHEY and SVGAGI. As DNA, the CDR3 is TGTGCCAGCATTTGGGGACAGTCGAGTTCACCCCTCCACTTT. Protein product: CASIWGQSSSPLHF.

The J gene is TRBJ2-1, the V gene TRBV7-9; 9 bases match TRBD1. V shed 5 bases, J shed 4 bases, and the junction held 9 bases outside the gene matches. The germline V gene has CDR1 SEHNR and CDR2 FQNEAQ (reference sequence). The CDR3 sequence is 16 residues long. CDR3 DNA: TGTGCCAGCAGCGCCCCGGGGGACAGGGCGTACAATGAGCAGTTCTTC. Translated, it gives CASSAPGDRAYNEQFF.

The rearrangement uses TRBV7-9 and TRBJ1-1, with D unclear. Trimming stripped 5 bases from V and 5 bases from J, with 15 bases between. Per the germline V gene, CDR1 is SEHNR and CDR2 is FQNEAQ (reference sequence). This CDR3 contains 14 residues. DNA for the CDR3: TGTGCCAGCAGCCCGCAGAGCGGAGGGACTGAAGCTTTCTTT. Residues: CASSPQSGGTEAFF.

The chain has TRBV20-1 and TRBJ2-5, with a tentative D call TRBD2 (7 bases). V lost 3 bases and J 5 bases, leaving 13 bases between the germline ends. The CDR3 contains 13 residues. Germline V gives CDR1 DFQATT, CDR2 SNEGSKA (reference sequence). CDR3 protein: CSASRGAYETQYF. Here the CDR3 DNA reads TGCAGTGCTAGTCGGGGGGCCTACGAGACCCAGTACTTC.

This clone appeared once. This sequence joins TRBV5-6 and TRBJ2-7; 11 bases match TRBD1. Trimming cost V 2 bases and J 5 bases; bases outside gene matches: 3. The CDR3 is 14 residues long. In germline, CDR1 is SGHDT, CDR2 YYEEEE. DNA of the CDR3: TGTGCCAGCAGCTTTGGACAGGGGGCGGACGAGCAGTACTTC. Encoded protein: CASSFGQGADEQYF.

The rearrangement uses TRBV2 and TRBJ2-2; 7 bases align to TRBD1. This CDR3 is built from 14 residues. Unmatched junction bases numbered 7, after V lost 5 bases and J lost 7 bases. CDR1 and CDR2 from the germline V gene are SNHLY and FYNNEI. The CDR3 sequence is CASSPNQGVGELFF. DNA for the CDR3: TGTGCCAGCAGTCCTAATCAGGGGGTCGGGGAGCTGTTTTTT.

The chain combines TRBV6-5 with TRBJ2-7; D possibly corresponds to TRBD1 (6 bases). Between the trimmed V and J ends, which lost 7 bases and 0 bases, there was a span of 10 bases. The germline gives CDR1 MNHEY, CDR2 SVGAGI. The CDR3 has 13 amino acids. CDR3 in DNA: TGTGCCAGCAACAGGGCACACTCCTACGAGCAGTACTTC. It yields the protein CASNRAHSYEQYF.

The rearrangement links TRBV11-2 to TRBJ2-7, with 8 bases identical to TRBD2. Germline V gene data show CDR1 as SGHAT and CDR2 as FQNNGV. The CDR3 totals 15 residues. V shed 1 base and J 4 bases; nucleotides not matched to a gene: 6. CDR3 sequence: CASSLAGGAGYEQYF. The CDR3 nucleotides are TGTGCCAGCAGCTTAGCGGGGGGGGCAGGGTACGAGCAGTACTTC.

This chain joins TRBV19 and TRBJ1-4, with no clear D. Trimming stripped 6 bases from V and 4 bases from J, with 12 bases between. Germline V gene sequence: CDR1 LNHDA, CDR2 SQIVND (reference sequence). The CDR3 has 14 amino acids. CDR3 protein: CASRTGRVNEKLFF. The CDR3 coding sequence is TGTGCCAGTAGGACTGGTAGAGTTAATGAAAAACTGTTTTTT.